These 21 T cell receptor beta chains originate from one sample sequenced in a study of blood T cell repertoires in COVID-19. Only in-frame clones appear in the TCRdb table, and some are missing; sequencing was by immunoSEQ multiplex PCR. The table lists tens of thousands of clones, approximately 84% of them singletons. The specimen was peripheral blood. These receptors came from a man aged 80 or over in a cohort sampled during active COVID-19.

V gene TRBV9 combines with J gene TRBJ2-5; 8 bases are a match to TRBD2. The V gene's germline CDR1 is SGDLS and CDR2 YYNGEE. The V and J ends lost 0 bases and 4 bases, in that order; junction bases with no gene match: 8. CDR3 length: 16 amino acids. CDR3 loop: CASSVVGAGVGETQYF. In nucleotides, the CDR3 is TGTGCCAGCAGCGTAGTGGGAGCGGGAGTAGGAGAGACCCAGTACTTC.

On this clone: Germline is not matched at one junction end, which may reflect a read error. The V gene is TRBV7-7, the J gene TRBJ2-2; 8 bases agree with TRBD1. The CDR3 spans 15 residues. Germline V gene lookup returns CDR1 SSHAT and CDR2 FNYEAQ (reference sequence). Here the CDR3 reads CASSPQGARTGELFF. The CDR3 coding sequence is TGTGCTAGCAGCCCTCAGGGGGCGAGGACCGGGGAGCTGTTTTTT.

The gene calls are TRBV7-8 and TRBJ1-6; no clear D. Trimming took 5 bases from V and 6 from J, leaving 17 bases between them. CDR3 length: 16 amino acids. Germline values: CDR1 SGHVS, CDR2 FQNEAQ. This chain's CDR3 is CASSPETGSTNSPLHF. In DNA, the CDR3 is TGTGCCAGCAGCCCTGAGACCGGGTCGACTAATTCACCCCTCCACTTT.

This chain joins TRBV19 and TRBJ1-1; 7 positions agree with TRBD1. CDR3 length: 15 residues. CDR1 and CDR2 (germline): LNHDA, SQIVND (reference sequence). The ends lost 7 bases at V and 4 bases at J; junction bases unmatched: 12. CDR3 residues: CASIPSTGLGTEAFF. CDR3 in DNA: TGTGCCAGTATCCCTTCGACAGGGCTAGGCACTGAAGCTTTCTTT. Full variable domain (missing parts from reference TRBV19 and TRBJ1-1): DGGITQSPKYLFRKEGQNVTLSCEQNLNHDAMYWYRQDPGQGLRLIYYSQIVNDFQKGDIAEGYSVSREKKESFPLTVTSAQKNPTAFYLCASIPSTGLGTEAFFGQGTRLTVV.

The chain couples TRBV25-1 to TRBJ2-3, with D possibly TRBD1 on 6 matching bases. Trimming cost V 6 bases and J 1 base, with 11 bases left between them. Germline values: CDR1 MGHDK, CDR2 SYGVNS. This CDR3 has 14 residues. CDR3 bases: TGTGCCAGCAGGCCGTCAGGGGGCACAGATACGCAGTATTTT. Translated, it gives CASRPSGGTDTQYF.

This clone came up a few times. The genes are TRBV10-3 and TRBJ2-7, with 7 nucleotides matching TRBD1. The CDR3 runs 16 residues. From germline, CDR1 is ENHRY and CDR2 SYGVKD. Unmatched junction bases numbered 15, after V lost 3 bases and J lost 7 bases. CDR3 nucleotide sequence: TGTGCCATCAGTGACCTCACAGGGGTAAGGGGCGGTGAGCAGTACTTC. This encodes CAISDLTGVRGGEQYF.

The chain uses TRBV6-6 and TRBJ1-5; possibly TRBD1 for D (6 bases). Germline CDR1 MNHNY, CDR2 SVGAGI (reference sequence). The V and J ends lost 7 bases and 6 bases respectively, with 13 bases between them. This CDR3 comprises 13 residues. CDR3 sequence (DNA): TGTGCCAGCACTTTCCAGGGGCCTCAGCCCCAGCATTTT. It is translated as CASTFQGPQPQHF.

V and J are TRBV11-3 and TRBJ2-5; TRBD1 matches 8 bases. CDR1 is SGHNT and CDR2 is YENEEA in the germline V gene. J lost 5 bases, V lost 5 bases, and 10 bases had no gene match. The CDR3 loop spans 15 amino acids. The CDR3 bases are TGTGCCAGCAGCCAAGGACAGGGTAAGGAGGAGACCCAGTACTTC. Translation: CASSQGQGKEETQYF. The full variable domain, with the rest looked up from reference TRBV11-3 and TRBJ2-5, is EAGVVQSPRYKIIEKKQPVAFWCNPISGHNTLYWYLQNLGQGPELLIRYENEEAVDDSQLPKDRFSAERLKGVDSTLKIQPAELGDSAVYLCASSQGQGKEETQYFGPGTRLLVL.

The rearrangement joins TRBV2 to TRBJ1-3; 9 nucleotides line up with TRBD1. The V gene's germline CDR1 is SNHLY and CDR2 FYNNEI. The junction had 3 bases not matched to a gene; V was cut back by 6 bases and J by 0 bases. This CDR3 has 15 amino acids. In DNA form, the CDR3 reads TGTGCCAGCAGAGACAGGGGGAGCTCTGGAAACACCATATATTTT. Its translation: CASRDRGSSGNTIYF.

The rearrangement links TRBV19 to TRBJ1-5; D not resolved. There are 15 residues in the CDR3. Trimming removed 1 base at V and 0 bases at J, with 7 bases between. Germline-derived CDR1 and CDR2 are LNHDA and SQIVND (reference sequence). CDR3 loop: CASSIGQNSNQPQHF. The CDR3 nucleotides read TGTGCCAGTAGTATAGGGCAGAATAGCAATCAGCCCCAGCATTTT.

The chain uses TRBV5-1 and TRBJ2-3, with D maybe TRBD2 (5 bases). The ends were cut back, 9 bases at V and 2 bases at J, with 13 bases in the middle. Germline lookup yields CDR1 SGHRS and CDR2 YFSETQ. The CDR3 extends over 13 amino acids. CDR3 sequence reads: CAMGAQITDTQYF. CDR3 bases: TGCGCCATGGGAGCCCAGATCACAGATACGCAGTATTTT. Full variable domain (rest looked up from reference TRBV5-1 and TRBJ2-3): KAGVTQTPRYLIKTRGQQVTLSCSPISGHRSVSWYQQTPGQGLQFLFEYFSETQRNKGNFPGRFSGRQFSNSRSEMNVSTLELGDSALYLCAMGAQITDTQYFGPGTRLTVL.

The chain uses TRBV7-3 and TRBJ1-2; 9 bases align to TRBD1. CDR1 is SGHTA and CDR2 is FQGTGA in the germline V gene. V shed 5 bases, J shed 8 bases, and the junction held 6 bases outside the gene matches. The CDR3 runs 13 residues. The CDR3 DNA reads as TGTGCCAGCAGCGCCGGGACAGGGAGCGGCTACACCTTC. Protein: CASSAGTGSGYTF.

The chain recombines TRBV27 with TRBJ1-6; TRBD1 is a possible D gene (6 bases). The CDR3 sequence is 13 residues long. The germline CDR1 and CDR2 sequences are MNHEY and SMNVEV (reference sequence). Trimming cost V 8 bases and J 9 bases, with 14 bases left between them. CDR3 coding DNA: TGTGCCAGCGGGAGGGACATTTCTTCACCCCTCCACTTT. As protein: CASGRDISSPLHF.

The genes are TRBV6-5 and TRBJ1-1; 7 bases fit TRBD1. CDR1 is MNHEY, CDR2 SVGAGI, per germline. The junction had 3 bases not matched to a gene; V was cut back by 2 bases and J by 3 bases. The CDR3 has 14 amino acids. This chain's CDR3 is CASSYGQAHTEAFF. The CDR3 DNA sequence: TGTGCCAGCAGTTACGGACAGGCACACACTGAAGCTTTCTTT.

The CDR3 DNA is TGTGCCTGGCGGGACACCTCTGGAAACACCATATATTTT. Its translation is CAWRDTSGNTIYF. V is TRBV30 and J is TRBJ1-3; D is perhaps TRBD1 (6 bases). The germline V gene encodes CDR1 GTSNPN and CDR2 SVGIG (reference sequence). The CDR3 sequence is 13 residues long. Trimming removed 5 bases at V and 0 bases at J, with 8 bases between. The full variable domain, its missing parts supplied by reference TRBV30 and TRBJ1-3, is SQTIHQWPATLVQPVGSPLSLECTVEGTSNPNLYWYRQAAGRGLQLLFYSVGIGQISSEVPQNLSASRPQDRQFILSSKKLLLSDSGFYLCAWRDTSGNTIYFGEGSWLTVV.

The chain joins TRBV5-6 to TRBJ2-2; 14 bases align to TRBD2. V gave up 3 bases and J gave up 6 bases; unmatched junction bases: 4. Germline V gives CDR1 SGHDT, CDR2 YYEEEE. The CDR3 length is 16 residues. The CDR3 spells CASSWGTSGSAGELFF. CDR3 DNA sequence: TGTGCCAGCAGCTGGGGGACTAGCGGGAGTGCCGGGGAGCTGTTTTTT.

The chain combines TRBV9 with TRBJ2-5; 8 bases are shared with TRBD1. This CDR3 spans 15 amino acids. In germline, CDR1 is SGDLS, CDR2 YYNGEE. V lost 3 bases to trimming and J lost 5 bases; unmatched junction nucleotides: 9. CDR3 amino acids: CASSATGAVVETQYF. CDR3 nucleotide sequence: TGTGCCAGCAGCGCGACAGGGGCGGTTGTGGAGACCCAGTACTTC.

V usage is TRBV6-2 or TRBV6-3 and J usage is TRBJ1-1; 8 bases line up with TRBD1. Germline V gene data show CDR1 as MNHEY and CDR2 as SVGEGT. There are 15 residues in the CDR3. Trimming removed 2 bases from V and 1 base from J; junction bases left unmatched: 3. CDR3 amino acids: CASSYRGQANTEAFF. The DNA of the CDR3 is TGTGCCAGCAGTTACAGGGGACAGGCGAACACTGAAGCTTTCTTT.

V usage is TRBV12-3 or TRBV12-4 and J usage is TRBJ2-1; a weak D match, TRBD2 (5 bases). The CDR3 has 13 residues. Trimming removed 4 bases at V and 10 bases at J, with 14 bases between. DNA of the CDR3: TGTGCCAGCAGTTGGGGAGTCAATTCGGAGCAGTTCTTC. Its protein product is CASSWGVNSEQFF.

The V and J genes are TRBV5-6 and TRBJ2-7; 9 bases line up with TRBD1. With 3 bases clipped from V and 5 bases from J, the junction kept 6 bases outside the gene matches. Looked up from germline, CDR1 is SGHDT and CDR2 is YYEEEE. CDR3 size: 14 residues. The CDR3 sequence is CASSYRDRAHEQYF. The DNA of the CDR3 is TGTGCCAGCAGCTACCGGGACAGGGCCCACGAGCAGTACTTC.

The chain joins TRBV6-6 to TRBJ1-1, with TRBD1 matching 7 bases. V dropped 5 bases and J dropped 4; count of bases not matched to a gene: 10. CDR1 MNHNY and CDR2 SVGAGI come from the germline V gene (reference sequence). The CDR3 is 15 residues long. CDR3 DNA sequence: TGTGCCAGCAGTACCAGAAACAGGGGTAGCACTGAAGCTTTCTTT. It codes for CASSTRNRGSTEAFF.